The next 30 T cell receptor beta chains were all read from a single sample in a study of beta chain features in type 1 diabetes. For these TCRs, the target antigens are not known. Isolated RNA was reverse transcribed in full, so expressed TCRB transcripts were sequenced. The repertoire was sequenced with immunoSEQ multiplex PCR; TCRdb's copy has only in-frame clones and lacks some. The table lists 500,000 to 850,000 clones, over 11% of them singletons. Whole-study findings and limits: People with Type 1 diabetes carried modestly yet significantly shorter TCRB CDR3s in all four CD4+ subsets.

The sequencing input was naive CD4+ T cells from blood. The source of these receptors is a man aged 18 to 30 with type 1 diabetes.

This clone was observed a handful of times. The chain recombines TRBV4-1 with TRBJ2-1; 11 positions match TRBD2. Germline V gives CDR1 MGHRA, CDR2 YSYEKL. The CDR3 extends over 17 amino acids. Trimming removed 4 bases from V and 10 bases from J; junction bases left unmatched: 15. The CDR3 DNA reads as TGCGCCAGCAGCCCCCGAATTAGCGGGAGGGCACGCGACGAGCAGTTCTTC. It yields the protein CASSPRISGRARDEQFF.

V is TRBV4-1 and J is TRBJ1-3, with D tentatively TRBD1 (6 bases). Trimming pared 3 bases from V and 2 bases from J, leaving 20 bases between. The CDR3 length is 18 residues. Germline V gene data show CDR1 as MGHRA and CDR2 as YSYEKL. The CDR3 coding sequence is TGCGCCAGCAGCCAGGGATCAGGCAGGGGAATAGCTGGAAACACCATATATTTT. Protein sequence: CASSQGSGRGIAGNTIYF.

This clone was seen more than once but under ten times. V and J are TRBV7-2 and TRBJ1-2, with a possible D match to TRBD1 (5 bases). This CDR3 has 14 residues. Per the germline V gene, CDR1 is SGHTA and CDR2 is FQGNSA. Trimming removed 5 bases from V and 2 bases from J, with 12 bases in between. CDR3 sequence: CASSQREGNYGYTF. In DNA form, the CDR3 reads TGTGCCAGCAGCCAGAGGGAGGGGAACTATGGCTACACCTTC.

This clone was counted between two and nine times. The V gene is TRBV19, the J gene TRBJ1-1; unclear D gene. V was clipped by 4 bases and J by 1 base, with 16 bases between them. Per germline, CDR1 LNHDA and CDR2 SQIVND (reference sequence). CDR3 length: 16 amino acids. DNA of the CDR3: TGTGCCAGTAGTACAAGGCCCGGGGAGGAGAACACTGAAGCTTTCTTT. Amino acid sequence: CASSTRPGEENTEAFF.

This clone was observed a handful of times. V gene TRBV7-2 combines with J gene TRBJ2-1; TRBD2 agrees at 11 bases. CDR3 length equals 17 residues. Unmatched junction bases numbered 12, after V lost 6 bases and J lost 5 bases. The germline CDR1 and CDR2 sequences are SGHTA and FQGNSA. The chain's CDR3 is CASSPIVTSGVNNEQFF. The CDR3 DNA sequence: TGTGCCAGCAGTCCCATCGTGACTAGCGGGGTGAACAATGAGCAGTTCTTC.

The chain links TRBV18 to TRBJ1-5; a possible D gene is TRBD1 (6 bases). This CDR3 region has 16 residues. CDR1 KGHSH and CDR2 LQKENI come from the germline V gene. V was clipped by 2 bases and J by 4 bases, with 15 bases between them. Written as DNA, the CDR3 is TGTGCCAGCTCACCATTTGAGGGGGAGGGGAATCAGCCCCAGCATTTT. Protein sequence: CASSPFEGEGNQPQHF. The variable domain in full, with the rest retrieved from reference TRBV18 and TRBJ1-5, is NAGVMQNPRHLVRRRGQEARLRCSPMKGHSHVYWYRQLPEEGLKFMVYLQKENIIDESGMPKERFSAEFPKEGPSILRIQQVVRGDSAAYFCASSPFEGEGNQPQHFGDGTRLSIL.

This clone was counted between two and nine times. This chain connects TRBV6-5 to TRBJ2-7; D is tentatively TRBD1 or TRBD2 (5 bases each). Between the trimmed V and J ends, which lost 4 bases and 4 bases, there was a span of 11 bases. The CDR3 sequence is 13 residues long. Per germline, CDR1 MNHEY and CDR2 SVGAGI. The CDR3 here is CASSFEGWYEQYF. The CDR3 coding sequence is TGTGCCAGCAGTTTTGAGGGGTGGTACGAGCAGTACTTC.

The chain combines TRBV6-6 with TRBJ2-5; the D gene could be TRBD1 or TRBD2 (6 bases each). Trimming took off 4 bases at V and 1 base at J, with 16 bases between the two ends. This CDR3 is built from 16 residues. Germline V gives CDR1 MNHNY, CDR2 SVGAGI (reference sequence). The CDR3 is CASSSPNREAQETQYF. The DNA for the CDR3 is TGTGCCAGCAGTTCCCCAAACAGGGAGGCCCAAGAGACCCAGTACTTC.

This clone showed up just a few times. CDR3 sequence reads: CSARPTGPYF. In DNA, the CDR3 is TGCAGTGCTAGACCCACCGGACCGTACTTC. The rearrangement joins TRBV20-1 to TRBJ2-7; D remains ambiguous. V lost 2 bases and J 12 bases, leaving 11 bases between the germline ends. Germline loops: CDR1 DFQATT, CDR2 SNEGSKA (reference sequence). This CDR3 is 10 amino acids long.

The V gene is TRBV30, the J gene TRBJ2-7; D may be TRBD1 or TRBD2 (6 bases each). Germline CDR1 GTSNPN, CDR2 SVGIG (reference sequence). Trimming cost V 6 bases and J 4 bases, with 13 bases left between them. The CDR3 extends over 12 amino acids. As DNA, the CDR3 is TGTGCCTGTTCTGGAGGGGGTTACGAGCAGTACTTC. Its protein product is CACSGGGYEQYF.

The chain carries TRBV6-6 and TRBJ2-7, with a possible D match to TRBD2 (5 bases). This CDR3 region has 14 residues. Trimming took 5 bases from V and 5 from J, leaving 16 bases between them. The germline CDR1 and CDR2 sequences are MNHNY and SVGAGI (reference sequence). CDR3 sequence: CASSQTSGLNEQYF. The CDR3 DNA sequence: TGTGCCAGCAGTCAAACGTCCGGACTGAACGAGCAGTACTTC.

This chain links TRBV30 with TRBJ2-7; D might be TRBD1 or TRBD2, each matching 5 bases. This CDR3 region has 14 residues. Per the germline V gene, CDR1 is GTSNPN and CDR2 is SVGIG (reference sequence). V was cut by 5 bases and J by 0 bases, with 14 bases left in between. The CDR3 region is CAWGTGGSSYEQYF. The CDR3 nucleotides read TGTGCCTGGGGCACAGGTGGGAGCTCCTACGAGCAGTACTTC. The full variable domain, in which reference TRBV30 and TRBJ2-7 provide the parts outside the CDR3, is SQTIHQWPATLVQPVGSPLSLECTVEGTSNPNLYWYRQAAGRGLQLLFYSVGIGQISSEVPQNLSASRPQDRQFILSSKKLLLSDSGFYLCAWGTGGSSYEQYFGPGTRLTVT.

This clone has more than one count but fewer than ten. The chain recombines TRBV5-1 with TRBJ1-4; a weak D match, TRBD1 (6 bases). With 0 bases removed from V and 6 bases from J, the gap between germline ends came to 12 bases. The germline V gene encodes CDR1 SGHRS and CDR2 YFSETQ. The CDR3 contains 15 residues. The CDR3 nucleotides read TGCGCCAGCAGCTTGGGGACAGCTCGTGATGAAAAACTGTTTTTT. Amino acid sequence: CASSLGTARDEKLFF.

This chain uses TRBV7-9 with TRBJ2-3; D unclear. CDR3 length equals 17 residues. The ends were cut back, 7 bases at V and 0 bases at J, with 20 bases in the middle. CDR1 SEHNR and CDR2 FQNEAQ come from the germline V gene (reference sequence). CDR3 sequence (DNA): TGTGCCAGCACCCCTTCGAAAAGGGCACCTAGCACAGATACGCAGTATTTT. Its translation: CASTPSKRAPSTDTQYF.

The sample holds a few counts of this clone. The chain joins TRBV4-3 to TRBJ1-6, with a weak D call TRBD1 (5 bases). Germline V gives CDR1 LGHNA, CDR2 YSLEER. The CDR3 contains 16 residues. The V and J ends lost 0 bases and 8 bases respectively, with 14 bases between them. The CDR3 reads CASSQDEGRADSPLHF. CDR3 DNA: TGCGCCAGCAGCCAAGATGAGGGCAGGGCGGATTCACCCCTCCACTTT.

This clone was counted only a few times. The chain has TRBV4-2 and TRBJ2-7; D perhaps matches TRBD2 (6 bases). From germline, CDR1 is LGHNA and CDR2 YNFKEQ. The CDR3 has 15 amino acids. Trimming left V 0 bases short and J 0 bases short, with 9 bases between. CDR3 in amino acids: CASSQDQRASYEQYF. The CDR3 DNA reads as TGTGCCAGCAGCCAAGATCAGCGGGCCTCCTACGAGCAGTACTTC.

V and J are TRBV25-1 and TRBJ1-6; 7 bases agree with TRBD1. Trimming cost V 5 bases and J 7 bases; bases outside gene matches: 8. Per germline, CDR1 MGHDK and CDR2 SYGVNS. The CDR3 runs to 15 residues. CDR3 in amino acids: CASSPPTGSNSPLHF. The CDR3 coding sequence is TGTGCCAGCAGTCCCCCGACAGGGTCAAATTCACCCCTCCACTTT.

This chain uses TRBV9 with TRBJ2-3, with D possibly matching TRBD2 (6 bases). Germline CDR1 reads SGDLS; CDR2 reads YYNGEE. Trimming removed 4 bases from V and 0 bases from J, with 15 bases in between. The length of the CDR3 is 16 residues. CDR3 loop: CASSQREPLSTDTQYF. The CDR3 DNA is TGTGCCAGCAGCCAACGGGAGCCCCTAAGCACAGATACGCAGTATTTT.

This chain connects TRBV9 to TRBJ2-3; a weak D match, TRBD1 (6 bases). The CDR3 covers 14 residues. V was trimmed by 2 bases and J by 3 bases, leaving 10 bases between them. Germline V gene lookup returns CDR1 SGDLS and CDR2 YYNGEE. As DNA, the CDR3 is TGTGCCAGCAGCGTGGTCGGGACAACAGATACGCAGTATTTT. It encodes CASSVVGTTDTQYF.

This clone was seen a few times. The V gene is TRBV4-3, the J gene TRBJ1-4, with a possible D match to TRBD1 (5 bases). Looked up from germline, CDR1 is LGHNA and CDR2 is YSLEER. V gave up 0 bases and J gave up 8 bases, with 16 bases separating them. The CDR3 runs 16 residues. This CDR3 is CASSQDRGQGGEKLFF. The CDR3 nucleotides read TGCGCCAGCAGCCAAGATAGAGGCCAGGGCGGGGAAAAACTGTTTTTT.

The rearrangement links TRBV5-6 to TRBJ1-2, with TRBD1 as a possible D gene (6 bases). The CDR3 totals 15 residues. Looked up from germline, CDR1 is SGHDT and CDR2 is YYEEEE. V shed 4 bases and J shed 2 bases, with 15 bases lying between them. In nucleotides, the CDR3 is TGTGCCAGCAGCCCTACGACACAGGGAAACTATGGCTACACCTTC. Its translation is CASSPTTQGNYGYTF.

This clone was recorded a few times. V and J are TRBV14 and TRBJ2-1; 8 bases align to TRBD1. Trimming cost V 6 bases and J 4 bases; bases outside gene matches: 11. In germline, CDR1 is SGHDN, CDR2 FVKESK. This CDR3 comprises 16 residues. CDR3 in amino acids: CASRPGQGQFYNEQFF. CDR3 DNA sequence: TGTGCCAGCAGACCTGGACAGGGACAATTTTACAATGAGCAGTTCTTC. Full variable domain (remainder filled in from reference TRBV14 and TRBJ2-1): EAGVTQFPSHSVIEKGQTVTLRCDPISGHDNLYWYRRVMGKEIKFLLHFVKESKQDESGMPNNRFLAERTGGTYSTLKVQPAELEDSGVYFCASRPGQGQFYNEQFFGPGTRLTVL.

The chain joins TRBV7-2 to TRBJ2-5, with D uncertain. Trimming removed 1 base from V and 0 bases from J, with 6 bases in between. Germline assignment: CDR1 SGHTA and CDR2 FQGNSA. The CDR3 is 14 amino acids. The CDR3 DNA reads TGTGCCAGCAGCTTAGTATTGAACCAAGAGACCCAGTACTTC. It is translated as CASSLVLNQETQYF.

V and J are TRBV29-1 and TRBJ1-1, with 7 nucleotides matching TRBD1. The CDR3 sequence is 13 residues long. Germline assignment: CDR1 SQVTM and CDR2 ANQGSEA. With 7 bases clipped from V and 2 bases from J, the junction kept 7 bases outside the gene matches. The CDR3 nucleotides are TGCAGCGCCCTCAGGGGGGGAAACACTGAAGCTTTCTTT. Its translation: CSALRGGNTEAFF.

The V gene is TRBV4-2, the J gene TRBJ1-2; no reliable D call. CDR1 and CDR2 from the germline V gene are LGHNA and YNFKEQ. Trimming left V 0 bases short and J 3 bases short, with 20 bases between. The CDR3 consists of 18 residues. CDR3 protein: CASSQEFDTVINDYGYTF. The CDR3 DNA sequence: TGTGCCAGCAGCCAAGAGTTCGACACGGTCATTAACGACTATGGCTACACCTTC.

The chain joins TRBV2 to TRBJ1-1; 10 bases line up with TRBD1. The germline CDR1 and CDR2 sequences are SNHLY and FYNNEI. The ends lost 8 bases at V and 4 bases at J; junction bases unmatched: 10. The CDR3 consists of 15 residues. In DNA, the CDR3 is TGTGCCAGCCTAGACAGGGGGCAAGGGGGCACTGAAGCTTTCTTT. It codes for CASLDRGQGGTEAFF.

The rearrangement joins TRBV19 to TRBJ1-5, with no clear D. The germline gives CDR1 LNHDA, CDR2 SQIVND (reference sequence). V lost 1 base, J lost 0 bases, and 13 bases lay in between. This CDR3 has 17 amino acids. CDR3 sequence: CASSIAGRLISNQPQHF. Written as DNA, the CDR3 is TGTGCCAGTAGTATAGCGGGCAGACTTATTAGCAATCAGCCCCAGCATTTT.

This clone appeared a few times. The rearrangement uses TRBV7-2 and TRBJ2-7; a possible D gene is TRBD2 (5 bases). Germline CDR1 and CDR2: SGHTA and FQGNSA. CDR3 length equals 13 residues. V was shortened by 5 bases and J by 3 bases, with 11 bases between the two germline ends. The CDR3 DNA reads TGTGCCAGCAGCCCCGAGGGCCTCTACGAGCAGTACTTC. Translation gives CASSPEGLYEQYF.

A few counts support this clone. J is TRBJ2-1 and V is TRBV30; 9 bases agree with TRBD2. CDR1 and CDR2 from the germline V gene are GTSNPN and SVGIG (reference sequence). This CDR3 region has 15 residues. V was pared by 3 bases and J by 2 bases, with 5 bases of the junction left unmatched. Here the CDR3 reads CAWRIAGGPYNEQFF. The DNA of the CDR3 is TGTGCCTGGAGGATTGCGGGAGGGCCCTACAATGAGCAGTTCTTC.

The rearrangement links TRBV27 to TRBJ2-7; 9 positions match TRBD1. The germline gives CDR1 MNHEY, CDR2 SMNVEV (reference sequence). This CDR3 comprises 14 residues. Germline trimming cut 6 bases from V and 2 bases from J; bases unmatched to any gene: 5. For the CDR3, the DNA is TGTGCCAGCAGGCTCCGGGACAGGGCCTACGAGCAGTACTTC. Translating gives CASRLRDRAYEQYF.